This T cell receptor (beta chain) was sequenced during a study of cytomegalovirus exposure and HLA in healthy donors. Germline V gene sequence: CDR1 MNHEY, CDR2 SVGAGI. The CDR3 length is 14 residues. After removal of 5 bases from V and 10 bases from J, the junction contained 12 bases not matched to a gene. With 60 Vbeta and 13 Jbeta primers, the PCR was carried out. TCRdb keeps only in-frame clones here, not all; method: immunoSEQ multiplex PCR. The sample carries hundreds of thousands of clones, 82% recorded once. The clonotype originates from a man aged 40-49 years in good health and CMV-seropositive. This sequence joins TRBV6-5 and TRBJ1-1, with 8 bases that match TRBD1. Sequenced: PBMCs. Here the CDR3 reads CASSPWATGVGAFF. The CDR3 DNA reads TGTGCCAGCAGTCCCTGGGCGACAGGGGTCGGAGCTTTCTTT.